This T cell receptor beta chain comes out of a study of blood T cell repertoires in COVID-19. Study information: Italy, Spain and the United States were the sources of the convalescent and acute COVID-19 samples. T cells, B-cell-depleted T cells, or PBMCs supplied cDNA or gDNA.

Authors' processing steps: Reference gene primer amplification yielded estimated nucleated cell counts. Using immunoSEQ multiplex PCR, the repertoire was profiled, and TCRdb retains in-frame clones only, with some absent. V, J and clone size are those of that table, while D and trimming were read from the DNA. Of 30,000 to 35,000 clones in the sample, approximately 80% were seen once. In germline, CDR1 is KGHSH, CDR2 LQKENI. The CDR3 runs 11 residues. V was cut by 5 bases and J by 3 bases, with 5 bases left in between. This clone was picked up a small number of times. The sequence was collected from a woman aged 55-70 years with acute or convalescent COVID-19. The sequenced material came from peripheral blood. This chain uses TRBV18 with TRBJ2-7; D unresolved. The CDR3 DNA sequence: TGTGCCAGCTCAGAACTCTACGAGCAGTACTTC. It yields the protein CASSELYEQYF.